This T cell receptor (beta chain) was captured by sequencing in a study of CD8 T cells in ankylosing spondylitis. MiXCR was run by TCRdb on the 5' RACE reads, yielding one entry per CDR3 protein. The data contain roughly 130,000 distinct CDR3 sequences, roughly an eighth of them singletons. The CDR3 runs to 17 residues. CDR1 and CDR2 from the germline V gene are SGHTA and FQGNSA. Trimming shortened V by 4 bases and J by 3 bases, and 21 bases separated the two germline ends. The source material was blood, either unsorted or a sorted T cell fraction (not recorded which). J is TRBJ1-2 and V is TRBV7-2, with D unresolved. This sequence originates from a female donor with ankylosing spondylitis or in good health (not recorded which). The CDR3 DNA follows: TGTGCCAGCAGCTCGGGCGGACTGATTACCCGTTACTATGGCTACACCTTC. Translation: CASSSGGLITRYYGYTF.